The T cell receptor (beta chain) under discussion was sequenced for a study of blood T cell repertoires in COVID-19. Study in general: The origin of the acute and convalescent COVID-19 samples was the United States, Italy and Spain. Sample material is recorded as cDNA or gDNA derived from T cells, B-cell-depleted T cells, or PBMCs.

Seattle researchers signed up patients amid active infection and tracked them longitudinally. A single count supports this clone. Original handling: Quantification of nucleated cells was approximated via reference gene primer amplification. Sequenced by immunoSEQ multiplex PCR; TCRdb stores in-frame clones only, minus some. Clone size and the V and J calls come from that table; the DNA yielded D and trimming. The sample consists of around 210,000 clones, around four fifths of them appearing once. The CDR3 spans 13 residues. Trimming took off 4 bases at V and 6 bases at J, with 12 bases between the two ends. The germline V gene has CDR1 MNHEY and CDR2 SVGAGI.

The TCR was taken from a man in his fifties or sixties with COVID-19, enrolled during active disease. Sequenced: peripheral blood. The gene calls are TRBV6-5 and TRBJ1-2, with D unclear. CDR3 DNA sequence: TGTGCCAGCAGTTTCCGCCGGGGAAATGGCTACACCTTC. Translating gives CASSFRRGNGYTF.